The subject of this entry is one TCR beta chain. Using immunoSEQ multiplex PCR, the repertoire was profiled, and TCRdb retains in-frame clones only, with some absent. The repertoire has 90,000 or so clones, around 83% of them found once; the top ten carry 1.3%. V shed 6 bases and J 7 bases; nucleotides not matched to a gene: 7. This CDR3 has 14 residues. CDR1 is MNHEY, CDR2 SVGAGI, per germline. This record belongs to a study of control samples from healthy donors and cancer patients. Sequenced: blood. V gene TRBV6-5 combines with J gene TRBJ2-1, with 9 bases that match TRBD1. The clonotype was recovered from a woman aged 50 to 65 in good health. The CDR3 spells CASRPGTGLNEQFF. The CDR3 bases are TGTGCCAGCAGACCAGGGACAGGGCTGAATGAGCAGTTCTTC.